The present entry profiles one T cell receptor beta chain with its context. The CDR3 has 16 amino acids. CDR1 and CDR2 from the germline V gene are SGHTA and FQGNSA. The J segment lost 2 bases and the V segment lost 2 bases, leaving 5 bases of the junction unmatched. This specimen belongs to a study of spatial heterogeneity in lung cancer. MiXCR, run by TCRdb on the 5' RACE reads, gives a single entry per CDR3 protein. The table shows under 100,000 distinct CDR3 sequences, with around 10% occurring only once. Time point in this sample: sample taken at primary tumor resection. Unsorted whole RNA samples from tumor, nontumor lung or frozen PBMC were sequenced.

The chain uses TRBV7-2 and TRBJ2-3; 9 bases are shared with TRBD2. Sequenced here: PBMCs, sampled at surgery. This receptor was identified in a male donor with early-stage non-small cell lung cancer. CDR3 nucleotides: TGTGCCAGCAGCTTAAAAGGCGGGGGGGCCACAGATACGCAGTATTTT. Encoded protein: CASSLKGGGATDTQYF.